The TCR beta chain described here comes from a study of cytomegalovirus exposure and HLA in healthy donors. This CDR3 contains 16 residues. In germline, CDR1 is SGHTA, CDR2 FQGNSA. In this sample, this clone turned up a few times. Primers included in the PCR were 60 Vbeta and 13 Jbeta primers. Method: immunoSEQ multiplex PCR; TCRdb's copy keeps in-frame clones and lacks some. This table holds around 170,000 clones, more than 75% found once. This sequence was found in a woman in her twenties or thirties in good health and CMV-seropositive. Input material: PBMCs. The chain recombines TRBV7-2 with TRBJ2-5, with 11 bases fitting TRBD2. The DNA end is more similar to TRBJ2-7, so the J call may be wrong. CDR3 bases: TGTGCCAGCAGCTTTCGTCCCCTAGCGGGGGGAGGCGAGCAGTACTTC. This gives the protein CASSFRPLAGGGEQYF.